This note documents a single T cell receptor beta chain sequence. The antigen is undetermined. Profiled with immunoSEQ multiplex PCR; TCRdb holds only in-frame clones, not every one. The data show roughly 28,000 clones, 82% seen once. These data come from a study of stem cell transplantation in POMP-related autoinflammatory disease. General study results and limits: Unique TRB V-J gene pairings were limited in number in patients with PRAID.

Trimming cost V 1 base and J 3 bases; bases outside gene matches: 18. This CDR3 is 22 amino acids long. The germline gives CDR1 SGDLS, CDR2 YYNGEE. This specimen consisted of CD4+ T cells from PBMCs, obtained before stem cell transplantation. This chain links TRBV9 with TRBJ2-4, with 14 bases that match TRBD2. The sequence came from a human donor with POMP-related autoinflammation and immune dysregulation (PRAID). The CDR3 region is CASSVRGASTSGGAGGKNIQYF. The CDR3 region has the DNA TGTGCCAGCAGCGTAAGAGGGGCCTCGACTAGCGGGGGGGCCGGAGGCAAAAACATTCAGTACTTC.